These 21 T cell receptor beta chains were sequenced from one sample in a study of T cells in Graves' hyperthyroidism and ophthalmopathy. Amplification targeted TCR beta CDR3 regions from RNA transcripts. The primer set for the first-round RT-PCR of the TCR CDR3 was HTBI. Each CDR3 protein is one row after TCRdb ran MiXCR on the multiplex PCR reads. The top ten clones hold about 4.5% of a sample with about 610,000 distinct CDR3 sequences, roughly 14% of them seen once. Sequenced: blood. The receptors were sampled from a woman aged 35 to 49 with Graves' ophthalmopathy.

The V gene is TRBV6-2 or TRBV6-3, the J gene TRBJ1-1; D perhaps matches TRBD1 (6 bases). With 7 bases removed from V and 9 bases from J, the gap between germline ends came to 15 bases. The CDR3 length is 12 residues. Germline assignment: CDR1 MNHEY and CDR2 SVGEGT. The CDR3 region is CASMTGYIKAFF. For the CDR3, the DNA is TGTGCCAGCATGACAGGATATATCAAAGCTTTCTTT.

In this sample, this clonotype turned up a few times. V and J are TRBV7-9 and TRBJ1-5, with D hard to call. The CDR3 loop spans 12 amino acids. The V end was cut by 1 base, the J end by 7 bases, with 5 bases between. CDR1 and CDR2 (germline): SEHNR, FQNEAQ (reference sequence). The CDR3: CASSLGVQPQHF. The CDR3 DNA follows: TGTGCCAGCAGCTTAGGGGTGCAGCCCCAGCATTTT.

This clonotype was counted ten times or more. This rearrangement joins TRBV5-1 to TRBJ2-7; the match to TRBD1 covers 8 bases. Germline loops: CDR1 SGHRS, CDR2 YFSETQ. The CDR3 is 14 residues long. V lost 5 bases, J lost 0 bases, and 4 bases stayed unmatched. CDR3 DNA: TGCGCCAGCAGGGGACAGGCACTCTCCTACGAGCAGTACTTC. This translates into CASRGQALSYEQYF.

The CDR3 sequence is CASTLGGSETQYF. The CDR3, as DNA: TGTGCCAGCACCCTTGGGGGGTCCGAGACCCAGTACTTC. The gene calls are TRBV28 and TRBJ2-5; a possible D gene is TRBD2 (6 bases). Trimming took off 7 bases at V and 5 bases at J, with 14 bases between the two ends. This CDR3 has 13 amino acids. Germline V gene lookup returns CDR1 MDHEN and CDR2 SYDVKM.

Here the CDR3 reads CSAPGRGNTEAFF. CDR3 bases: TGCAGTGCCCCGGGCAGAGGGAACACTGAAGCTTTCTTT. This chain uses TRBV20-1 with TRBJ1-1, with D hard to call. This CDR3 contains 13 residues. CDR1 and CDR2 from the germline V gene are DFQATT and SNEGSKA (reference sequence). Trimming removed 6 bases from V and 1 base from J, with 12 bases in between.

This clonotype was counted at least ten times. This chain connects TRBV5-1 to TRBJ1-1, with unresolved D. Germline-derived CDR1 and CDR2 are SGHRS and YFSETQ. The CDR3 sequence is 17 residues long. V was trimmed by 4 bases and J by 3 bases, leaving 22 bases between them. The CDR3 coding sequence is TGCGCCAGCAGCCAACGACCCCACTTCCAAACAGACACTGAAGCTTTCTTT. This encodes CASSQRPHFQTDTEAFF.

This clonotype was detected ten times or more. The chain has TRBV7-9 and TRBJ2-5, with TRBD2 matching 9 bases. CDR1 is SEHNR, CDR2 FQNEAQ, per germline (reference sequence). The CDR3 has 13 amino acids. J was trimmed by 5 bases and V by 5 bases; bases with no gene match: 3. The CDR3 loop is CASSRGTSETQYF. Written as DNA, the CDR3 is TGTGCCAGCAGCCGAGGGACTAGCGAGACCCAGTACTTC.

The chain carries TRBV7-2 and TRBJ1-2, with a possible D match to TRBD1 (6 bases). Trimming removed 6 bases from V and 3 bases from J, with 11 bases in between. CDR1 SGHTA and CDR2 FQGNSA come from the germline V gene. The CDR3 is made up of 13 amino acids. The CDR3 is CASRQGRYYGYTF. In DNA form, the CDR3 reads TGTGCCAGCAGACAGGGCAGGTACTATGGCTACACCTTC.

Many counts were recorded for this clonotype. J is TRBJ2-7 and V is TRBV28, with 7 bases aligning to TRBD2. The CDR3 length is 18 residues. V was pared by 7 bases and J by 0 bases, with 18 bases of the junction left unmatched. Germline values: CDR1 MDHEN, CDR2 SYDVKM. The CDR3 is CASTGGGFLAGASYEQYF. DNA of the CDR3: TGTGCCAGCACCGGCGGGGGATTCTTGGCGGGAGCCTCCTACGAGCAGTACTTC.

This clonotype was detected a few times. Being one base from a much bigger clone, this may be a read error. The J gene is TRBJ2-2, the V gene TRBV6-2 or TRBV6-3; 8 bases are shared with TRBD1. CDR3 length: 13 residues. Trimming cost V 7 bases and J 6 bases; bases outside gene matches: 4. The germline CDR1 and CDR2 sequences are MNHEY and SVGEGT. DNA for the CDR3: TGTGCCAGCAAGACAGGGGACGCCGGGGAGCTGTTTTTT. Protein sequence: CASKTGDAGELFF.

This clonotype was found many times. The V and J genes are TRBV7-6 and TRBJ2-7, with 15 bases aligning to TRBD2. This CDR3 is 17 amino acids long. J gave up 2 bases and V 4 bases, and 6 bases lay outside the gene matches. CDR1 SGHVS and CDR2 FNYEAQ come from the germline V gene. As DNA, the CDR3 is TGTGCCAGCAGCTCGGGACTAGCGGGAGGACGTGCCTACGAGCAGTACTTC. Translating it yields CASSSGLAGGRAYEQYF.

This clonotype was counted ten times or more. The chain is built from TRBV24-1 and TRBJ1-2; D call uncertain. The CDR3 has 13 residues. V lost 0 bases, J lost 4 bases, and 5 bases lay in between. CDR1 is KGHDR, CDR2 SFDVKD, per germline. The CDR3 region is CATSDLNSYGYTF. The CDR3 DNA reads TGTGCCACCAGTGATTTGAATAGCTATGGCTACACCTTC.

In its sample, this clonotype was seen a few times. The chain carries TRBV14 and TRBJ2-7, with no clear D. Germline-derived CDR1 and CDR2 are SGHDN and FVKESK. This CDR3 contains 15 residues. V gave up 0 bases and J gave up 5 bases, with 14 bases separating them. Here the CDR3 reads CASSQEPSPPNEQYF. CDR3 nucleotides: TGTGCCAGCAGCCAAGAGCCCAGTCCCCCGAACGAGCAGTACTTC.

The J gene is TRBJ2-1, the V gene TRBV29-1, with D uncertain. The V and J ends lost 2 bases and 8 bases respectively, with 16 bases between them. Germline CDR1 reads SQVTM; CDR2 reads ANQGSEA. CDR3 length: 14 residues. The DNA of the CDR3 is TGCAGCGTTGAACCGCCAGGCCGGAACGATGAGCAGTTCTTC. Protein product: CSVEPPGRNDEQFF.

This clonotype was observed at least ten times. CDR3 bases: TGTGCCAGCAGAGTTACGGGGGGACTAGCGCCCACCTACGAGCAGTACTTC. This sequence encodes CASRVTGGLAPTYEQYF. This chain joins TRBV6-1 and TRBJ2-7; 10 nucleotides agree with TRBD2. The CDR3 is 17 amino acids. After removal of 6 bases from V and 2 bases from J, the junction contained 13 bases not matched to a gene. Germline lookup yields CDR1 MNHNS and CDR2 SASEGT.

As regards this clonotype: Just one base apart from a much larger clone, this may be a read error. The J gene is TRBJ2-7, the V gene TRBV20-1, with TRBD2 matching 10 bases. CDR3 length: 15 residues. After removal of 3 bases from V and 6 bases from J, the junction contained 11 bases not matched to a gene. Germline loops: CDR1 DFQATT, CDR2 SNEGSKA (reference sequence). The CDR3 DNA sequence: TGCAGTGCTAGCCACTGGTGGACTAGCGGAAGCGAGCAGTACTTC. This translates into CSASHWWTSGSEQYF.

This clonotype was counted many times. The chain carries TRBV30 and TRBJ1-1; no clear D. CDR1 and CDR2 (germline): GTSNPN, SVGIG (reference sequence). The length of the CDR3 is 11 residues. V lost 3 bases to trimming and J lost 10 bases, with 12 bases between them. CDR3 sequence reads: CAWRGLFRAFF. The DNA for the CDR3 is TGTGCCTGGAGGGGATTGTTTCGAGCTTTCTTT.

This clonotype occurred many times. The V and J genes are TRBV28 and TRBJ1-2; the D is unclear. CDR3 size: 13 residues. Germline V gives CDR1 MDHEN, CDR2 SYDVKM. Trimming shortened V by 5 bases and J by 5 bases, and 12 bases separated the two germline ends. CDR3 amino acids: CASSPSSGYGYTF. The CDR3, as DNA: TGTGCCAGCAGTCCCTCATCGGGGTATGGCTACACCTTC.

This clonotype was counted at least ten times. This rearrangement joins TRBV29-1 to TRBJ2-4, with 7 bases matching TRBD1. This CDR3 has 17 amino acids. The V gene's germline CDR1 is SQVTM and CDR2 ANQGSEA. Germline trimming cut 2 bases from V and 0 bases from J; bases unmatched to any gene: 10. CDR3 amino acids: CSVELVDRALAKNIQYF. CDR3 coding DNA: TGCAGCGTTGAATTGGTAGACAGGGCGCTAGCCAAAAACATTCAGTACTTC. The whole variable domain, remainder taken from reference TRBV29-1 and TRBJ2-4, is SAVISQKPSRDICQRGTSLTIQCQVDSQVTMMFWYRQQPGQSLTLIATANQGSEATYESGFVIDKFPISRPNLTFSTLTVSNMSPEDSSIYLCSVELVDRALAKNIQYFGAGTRLSVL.

This clonotype has at least ten counts. The chain couples TRBV9 to TRBJ2-3; D remains ambiguous. Trimming cost V 3 bases and J 7 bases, with 6 bases left between them. Germline V gene lookup returns CDR1 SGDLS and CDR2 YYNGEE. The CDR3 consists of 11 residues. Written as DNA, the CDR3 is TGTGCCAGCAGCGACTACTATACGCAGTATTTT. Translation: CASSDYYTQYF.

This clonotype has at least ten counts. An end of the junction does not agree with germline; a read error may underlie this. The rearrangement uses TRBV28 and TRBJ1-2, with 9 bases lining up with TRBD1. Germline lookup yields CDR1 MDHEN and CDR2 SYDVKM. The CDR3 has 13 residues. Here the CDR3 reads CASSLNGDRAPGF. The DNA of the CDR3 is TGTGCCAGCAGTTTGAACGGGGACAGGGCCCCTGGTTTC.